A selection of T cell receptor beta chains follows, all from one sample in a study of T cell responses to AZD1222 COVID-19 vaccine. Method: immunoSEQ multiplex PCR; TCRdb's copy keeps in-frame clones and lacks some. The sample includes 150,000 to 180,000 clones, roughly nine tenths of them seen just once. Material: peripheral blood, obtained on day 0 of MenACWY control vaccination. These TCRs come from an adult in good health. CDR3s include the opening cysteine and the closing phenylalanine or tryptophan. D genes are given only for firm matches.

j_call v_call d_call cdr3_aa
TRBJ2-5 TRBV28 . CASSATGRAQETQYF
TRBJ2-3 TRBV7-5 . CVRSCYRRGAPDTQYF
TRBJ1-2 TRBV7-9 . CAIPRGTGTF
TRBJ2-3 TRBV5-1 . CASSLEHPSTDTQYF
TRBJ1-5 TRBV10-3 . CAISESPFGSNQPQHF
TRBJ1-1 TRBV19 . CASSIVGRGWSRTEAFF
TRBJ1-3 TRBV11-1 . CASSPTDSGNTIYF
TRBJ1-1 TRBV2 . CASRTRGVVPNTEAFF
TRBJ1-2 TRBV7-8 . CASSTRTFTNYGYTF
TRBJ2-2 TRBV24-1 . CATSDLPGRSHTGELFF
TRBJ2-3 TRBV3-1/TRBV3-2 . CASRDGLRTDTQYF
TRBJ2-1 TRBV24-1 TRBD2 CATSDLGGGTPNEQFF
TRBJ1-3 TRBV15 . CATSRIGSGGNTIYF
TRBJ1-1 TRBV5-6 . CASSLPLGNTEAFF
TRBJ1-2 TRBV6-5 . CASSYYGGSSRGYTF
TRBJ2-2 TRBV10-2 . CASFRSGELFF
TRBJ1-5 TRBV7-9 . CASSSTGAGWPQHF
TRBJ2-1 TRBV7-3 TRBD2 CASGSGSSNEQFF
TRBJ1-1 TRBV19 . CAAGGWNTEAFF
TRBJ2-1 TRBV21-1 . CASSKGGSGAYNEQFF
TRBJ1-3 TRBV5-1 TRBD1 CASSLGQGLSGNTIYF
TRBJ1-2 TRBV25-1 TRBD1 CASSLQGFYGYTF
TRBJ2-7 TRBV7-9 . CASSLATGYYEQYF
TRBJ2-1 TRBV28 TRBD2 CASTLYGEGNDNEQFF